Listed here is a single T cell receptor (beta chain). The data are from a study of control samples from healthy donors and cancer patients. The assay was immunoSEQ multiplex PCR, and TCRdb's table has in-frame clones only and misses some. The data show approximately 100,000 clones, around nine tenths seen once. The CDR3 is 15 amino acids. The V gene lost 5 bases and the J gene lost 2 bases, with 14 bases spanning the gap. Germline CDR1 and CDR2: MNHEY and SVGAGI. The sample taken for sequencing was blood. This chain joins TRBV6-5 and TRBJ2-3, with D possibly being TRBD2 (5 bases). This receptor was identified in a man aged 25-40 years in good health. The CDR3 bases are TGTGCCAGCAGTAGCGGACTGGTATCCACAGATACGCAGTATTTT. It specifies CASSSGLVSTDTQYF.